These 5 T cell receptor beta chains came from one sample sequenced in a study of cytomegalovirus exposure and HLA in healthy donors. PCR employed 60 Vbeta and 13 Jbeta primers. Here immunoSEQ multiplex PCR was the method, and the copy in TCRdb shows in-frame clones only, minus some. Of approximately 160,000 clones listed, about 80% are singletons. The material sequenced was PBMCs. Receptors were obtained from a man between 18 and 29 years old in good health and CMV-seropositive.

The V call is TRBV5-6, the J call TRBJ1-1; 8 nucleotides line up with TRBD1. Germline CDR1 and CDR2: SGHDT and YYEEEE. The V gene end was trimmed by 5 bases and the J gene end by 0 bases; junction bases not matched to a gene: 6. This CDR3 has 15 residues. The CDR3 sequence: CASSHGQGLNTEAFF. The CDR3, as DNA: TGTGCCAGCAGTCATGGACAGGGTTTGAACACTGAAGCTTTCTTT.

The rearrangement joins TRBV11-2 to TRBJ2-7; possibly TRBD2 for D (6 bases). The germline V and J ends were trimmed by 1 base and 2 bases, with 9 bases remaining between them. This CDR3 spans 14 amino acids. Germline lookup yields CDR1 SGHAT and CDR2 FQNNGV. CDR3 protein: CASSLAGLTYEQYF. The CDR3 DNA sequence: TGTGCCAGCAGCTTAGCGGGACTCACCTACGAGCAGTACTTC.

The CDR3 spells CASSEEVGGPETQYF. The CDR3 DNA is TGTGCCAGCAGTGAAGAGGTGGGGGGGCCGGAGACCCAGTACTTC. V usage is TRBV6-1 and J usage is TRBJ2-5; D is perhaps TRBD2 (7 bases). Trimming took off 1 base at V and 5 bases at J, with 14 bases between the two ends. Germline V lookup: CDR1 MNHNS, CDR2 SASEGT. CDR3 size: 15 residues.

The chain couples TRBV5-1 to TRBJ2-1, with D possibly TRBD2 on 6 matching bases. CDR1 and CDR2 (germline): SGHRS, YFSETQ. Trimming left V 0 bases short and J 5 bases short, with 12 bases between. The CDR3 is 15 residues long. CDR3 in DNA: TGCGCCAGCAGCTTGGAAGGAGGGCGAAACAATGAGCAGTTCTTC. It yields the protein CASSLEGGRNNEQFF.

The CDR3 DNA reads TGCAGCGTACAAACAGGGGGCCGGCAGCCCCAGCATTTT. It codes for CSVQTGGRQPQHF. The rearrangement links TRBV29-1 to TRBJ1-5, with TRBD1 matching 9 bases. V lost 6 bases to trimming and J lost 7 bases; unmatched junction nucleotides: 7. The CDR3 has 13 residues. Germline values: CDR1 SQVTM, CDR2 ANQGSEA.